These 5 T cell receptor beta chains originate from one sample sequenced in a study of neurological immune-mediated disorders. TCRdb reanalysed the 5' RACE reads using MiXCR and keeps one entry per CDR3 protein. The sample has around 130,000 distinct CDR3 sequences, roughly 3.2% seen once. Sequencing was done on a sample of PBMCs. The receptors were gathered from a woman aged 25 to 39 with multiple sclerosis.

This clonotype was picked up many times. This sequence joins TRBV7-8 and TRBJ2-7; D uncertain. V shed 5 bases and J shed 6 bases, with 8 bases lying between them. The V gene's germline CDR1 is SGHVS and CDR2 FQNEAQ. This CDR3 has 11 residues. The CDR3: CASSPLVEQYF. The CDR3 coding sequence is TGTGCCAGCAGCCCATTGGTCGAGCAGTACTTC.

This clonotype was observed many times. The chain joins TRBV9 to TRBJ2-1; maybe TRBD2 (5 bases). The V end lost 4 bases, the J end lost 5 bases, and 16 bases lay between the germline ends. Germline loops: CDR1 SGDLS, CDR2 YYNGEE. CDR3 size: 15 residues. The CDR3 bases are TGTGCCAGCAGCCCCTTCGGGGATACCCACAATGAGCAGTTCTTC. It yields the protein CASSPFGDTHNEQFF.

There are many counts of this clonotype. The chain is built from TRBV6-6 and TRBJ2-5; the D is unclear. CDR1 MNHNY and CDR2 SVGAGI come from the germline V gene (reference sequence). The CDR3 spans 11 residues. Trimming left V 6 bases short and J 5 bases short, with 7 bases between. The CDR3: CASSPLETQYF. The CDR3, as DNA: TGTGCCAGCAGCCCGCTGGAGACCCAGTACTTC.

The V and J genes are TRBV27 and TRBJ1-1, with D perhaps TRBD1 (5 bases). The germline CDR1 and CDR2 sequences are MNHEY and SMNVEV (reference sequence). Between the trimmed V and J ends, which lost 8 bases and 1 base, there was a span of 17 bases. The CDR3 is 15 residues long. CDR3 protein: CASGTRGTWNTEAFF. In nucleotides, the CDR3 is TGTGCCAGCGGAACCCGGGGGACCTGGAACACTGAAGCTTTCTTT.

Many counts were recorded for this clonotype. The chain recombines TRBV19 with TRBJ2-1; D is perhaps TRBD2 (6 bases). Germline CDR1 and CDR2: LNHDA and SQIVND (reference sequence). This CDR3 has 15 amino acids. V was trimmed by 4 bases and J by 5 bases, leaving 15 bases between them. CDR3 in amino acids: CASSTLAAKNNEQFF. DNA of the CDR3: TGTGCCAGTAGTACACTAGCCGCTAAAAACAATGAGCAGTTCTTC.